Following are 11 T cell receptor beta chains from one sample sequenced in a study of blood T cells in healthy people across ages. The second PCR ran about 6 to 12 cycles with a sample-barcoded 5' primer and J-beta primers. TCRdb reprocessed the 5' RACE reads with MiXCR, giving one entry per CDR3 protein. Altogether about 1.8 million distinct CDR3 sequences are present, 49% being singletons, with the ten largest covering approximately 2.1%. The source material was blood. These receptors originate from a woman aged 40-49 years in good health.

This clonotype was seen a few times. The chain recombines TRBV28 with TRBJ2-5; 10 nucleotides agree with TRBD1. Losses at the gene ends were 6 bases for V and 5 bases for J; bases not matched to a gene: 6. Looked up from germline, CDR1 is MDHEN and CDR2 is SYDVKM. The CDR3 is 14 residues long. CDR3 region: CASRETGGPETQYF. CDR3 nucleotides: TGTGCCAGCAGGGAGACAGGGGGCCCGGAGACCCAGTACTTC. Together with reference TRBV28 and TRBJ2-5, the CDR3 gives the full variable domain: DVKVTQSSRYLVKRTGEKVFLECVQDMDHENMFWYRQDPGLGLRLIYFSYDVKMKEKGDIPEGYSVSREKKERFSLILESASTNQTSMYLCASRETGGPETQYFGPGTRLLVL.

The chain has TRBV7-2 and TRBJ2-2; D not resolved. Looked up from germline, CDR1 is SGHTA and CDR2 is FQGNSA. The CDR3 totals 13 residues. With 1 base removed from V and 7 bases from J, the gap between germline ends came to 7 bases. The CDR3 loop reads CASSLVAGGELFF. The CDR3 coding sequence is TGTGCCAGCAGCTTAGTCGCCGGCGGGGAGCTGTTTTTT.

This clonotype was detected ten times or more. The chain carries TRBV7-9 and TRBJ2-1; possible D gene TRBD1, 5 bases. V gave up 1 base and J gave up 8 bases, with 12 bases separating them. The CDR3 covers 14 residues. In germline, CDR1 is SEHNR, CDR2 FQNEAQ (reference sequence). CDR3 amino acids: CASSLVGQGYEQFF. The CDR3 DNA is TGTGCCAGCAGCTTAGTAGGGCAGGGCTATGAGCAGTTCTTC.

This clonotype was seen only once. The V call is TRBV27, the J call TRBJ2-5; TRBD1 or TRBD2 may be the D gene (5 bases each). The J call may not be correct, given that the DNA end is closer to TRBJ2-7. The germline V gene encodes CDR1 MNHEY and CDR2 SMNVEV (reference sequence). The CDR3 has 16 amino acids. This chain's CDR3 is CASSPSSGLLFYEQYF. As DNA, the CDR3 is TGTGCCAGCTCCCCTAGTTCGGGGCTCCTTTTTTACGAGCAGTACTTC.

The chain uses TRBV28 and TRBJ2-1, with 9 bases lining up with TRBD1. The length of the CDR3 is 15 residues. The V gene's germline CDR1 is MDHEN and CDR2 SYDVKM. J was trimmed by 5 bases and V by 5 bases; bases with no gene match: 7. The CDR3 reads CASSPPGTGNNEQFF. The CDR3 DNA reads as TGTGCCAGCAGTCCCCCCGGGACAGGGAACAATGAGCAGTTCTTC.

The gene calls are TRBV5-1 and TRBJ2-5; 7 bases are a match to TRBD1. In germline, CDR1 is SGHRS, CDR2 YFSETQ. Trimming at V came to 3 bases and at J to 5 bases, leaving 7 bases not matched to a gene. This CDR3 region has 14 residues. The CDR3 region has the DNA TGCGCCAGCAGCTCCTCGACAGGGATGGAGACCCAGTACTTC. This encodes CASSSSTGMETQYF.

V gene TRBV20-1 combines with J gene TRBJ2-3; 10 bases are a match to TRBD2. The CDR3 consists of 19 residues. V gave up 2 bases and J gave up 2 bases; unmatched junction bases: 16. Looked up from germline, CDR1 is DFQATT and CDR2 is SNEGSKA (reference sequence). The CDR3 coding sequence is TGCAGTGCTAGACTTGGCCTCGGGGTAGCGGGGGGCTTCACAGATACGCAGTATTTT. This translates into CSARLGLGVAGGFTDTQYF.

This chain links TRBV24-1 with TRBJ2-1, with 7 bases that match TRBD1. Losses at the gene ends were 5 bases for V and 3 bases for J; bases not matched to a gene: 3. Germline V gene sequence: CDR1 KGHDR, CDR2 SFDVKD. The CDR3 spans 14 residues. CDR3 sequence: CATSGAGGYNEQFF. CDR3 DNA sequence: TGTGCCACCAGTGGGGCAGGGGGCTACAATGAGCAGTTCTTC.

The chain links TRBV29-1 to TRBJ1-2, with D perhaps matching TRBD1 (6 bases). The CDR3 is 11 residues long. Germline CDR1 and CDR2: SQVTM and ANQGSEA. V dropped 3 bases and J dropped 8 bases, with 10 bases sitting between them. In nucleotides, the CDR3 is TGCAGCGTTGATACAGGGTTAGGCTACACCTTC. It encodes CSVDTGLGYTF.

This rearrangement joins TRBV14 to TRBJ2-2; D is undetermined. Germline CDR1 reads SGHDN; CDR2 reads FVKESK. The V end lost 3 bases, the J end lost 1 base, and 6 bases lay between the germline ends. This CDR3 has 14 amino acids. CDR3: CASSQSMNTGELFF. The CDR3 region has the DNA TGTGCCAGCAGCCAGAGTATGAACACCGGGGAGCTGTTTTTT. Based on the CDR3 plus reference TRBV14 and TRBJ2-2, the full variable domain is EAGVTQFPSHSVIEKGQTVTLRCDPISGHDNLYWYRRVMGKEIKFLLHFVKESKQDESGMPNNRFLAERTGGTYSTLKVQPAELEDSGVYFCASSQSMNTGELFFGEGSRLTVL.

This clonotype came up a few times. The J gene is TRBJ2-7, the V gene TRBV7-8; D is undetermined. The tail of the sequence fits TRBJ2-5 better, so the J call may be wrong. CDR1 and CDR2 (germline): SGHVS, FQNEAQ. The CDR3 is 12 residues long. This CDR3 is CASSPRSETQYF. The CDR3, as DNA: TGTGCCAGCAGCCCCCGCTCAGAGACCCAGTACTTC.